This T cell receptor (beta chain) was retrieved from a study of TIL therapy for anti-PD-1-resistant metastatic lung cancer. Background on the study: Tumors carried a median 1.5 non-synonymous mutations per megabase.

The time point: pre-treatment sample, taken before nivolumab and TIL therapy. Most excised metastases sampled were pleural nodules or supraclavicular lymph nodes. The J segment lost 12 bases and the V segment lost 0 bases, leaving 8 bases of the junction unmatched. The CDR3 extends over 15 amino acids. CDR1 SGHDT and CDR2 YYEEEE come from the germline V gene. Sequencing used immunoSEQ v3. Repertoires were generated with immunoSEQ multiplex PCR, while TCRdb's copy carries only in-frame clones and drops some. The data contain approximately 27,000 clones, around 77% of them singletons. This material consisted of tumor tissue, taken at baseline. V gene TRBV5-6 combines with J gene TRBJ2-1; TRBD2 matches 11 bases. The TCR sequence derives from a person between 30 and 79 years old with non-small cell lung cancer. CDR3 in amino acids: CASSLEALAGAAQFF. For the CDR3, the DNA is TGTGCCAGCAGCTTGGAAGCACTAGCGGGGGCAGCGCAGTTCTTC.